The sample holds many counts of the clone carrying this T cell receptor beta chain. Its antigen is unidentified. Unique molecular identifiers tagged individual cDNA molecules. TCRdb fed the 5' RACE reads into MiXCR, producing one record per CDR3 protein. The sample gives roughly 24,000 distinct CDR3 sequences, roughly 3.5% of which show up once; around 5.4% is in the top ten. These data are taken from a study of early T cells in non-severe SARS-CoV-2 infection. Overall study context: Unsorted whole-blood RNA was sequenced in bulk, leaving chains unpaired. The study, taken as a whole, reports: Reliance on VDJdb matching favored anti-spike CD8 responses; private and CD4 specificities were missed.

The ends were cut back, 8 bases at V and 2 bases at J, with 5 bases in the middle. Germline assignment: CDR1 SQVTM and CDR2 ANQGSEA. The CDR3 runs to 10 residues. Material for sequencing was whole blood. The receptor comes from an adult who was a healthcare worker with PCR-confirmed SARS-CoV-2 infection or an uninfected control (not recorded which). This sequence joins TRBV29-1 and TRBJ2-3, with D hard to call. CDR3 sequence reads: CSPVTDTQYF. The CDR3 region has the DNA TGCAGCCCCGTCACAGATACGCAGTATTTT.